Below, 30 T cell receptor beta chains from the same sample are listed, as sequenced in a study of blood T cells in healthy people across ages. A second roughly 6 to 12 cycle PCR used barcoded and J-beta primers. TCRdb reanalysed the 5' RACE reads using MiXCR and keeps one entry per CDR3 protein. The repertoire holds over 1,500,000 distinct CDR3 sequences, with approximately 39% as singletons. The specimen was blood. Receptors originate from a human donor in good health.

The chain couples TRBV7-8 to TRBJ2-3; D is ambiguous. The CDR3 length is 14 residues. V lost 5 bases and J lost 6, with 15 bases in between. CDR1 and CDR2 (germline): SGHVS, FQNEAQ. In DNA form, the CDR3 reads TGTGCCAGCAGCCCCTTTGGGCTTTCGGATACGCAGTATTTT. Its translation: CASSPFGLSDTQYF.

For the CDR3, the DNA is TGTGCCAGCAGCCGGGACGGTTTTGAAAAACTGTTTTTT. Encoded protein: CASSRDGFEKLFF. J is TRBJ1-4 and V is TRBV7-9; D is possibly TRBD1 (5 bases). This CDR3 spans 13 amino acids. Trimming shortened V by 5 bases and J by 7 bases, and 11 bases separated the two germline ends. Germline CDR1 SEHNR, CDR2 FQNEAQ (reference sequence).

Of note for this clonotype: This may come from a read error, since a much larger clone is one base off. The chain has TRBV11-2 and TRBJ2-4, with TRBD1 as a possible D gene (5 bases). Germline CDR1 and CDR2: SGHAT and FQNNGV. CDR3 length: 14 amino acids. Between the trimmed V and J ends, which lost 3 bases and 13 bases, there was a span of 19 bases. As DNA, the CDR3 is TGTGCCAGCAGCTTGGGGCAAAATTACAATGAGCAGTACTTC. Protein: CASSLGQNYNEQYF.

Details on this clonotype: The junction differs from germline at one of its ends, possibly a read error. This rearrangement joins TRBV3-1 to TRBJ2-7; D gene unclear. The CDR3 has 11 amino acids. The germline V gene has CDR1 LGHDT and CDR2 YNNKEL (reference sequence). CDR3 loop: CTSSNRREQYF. In DNA form, the CDR3 reads TGTACCAGCAGCAACCGACGCGAGCAGTACTTC.

The chain joins TRBV20-1 to TRBJ2-7, with D perhaps TRBD2 (6 bases). The DNA end is a closer match to TRBJ2-5, so the J assignment may be wrong. Germline assignment: CDR1 DFQATT and CDR2 SNEGSKA (reference sequence). This CDR3 comprises 15 residues. The CDR3 DNA reads TGCAGTGCTCGAGCTCCTGGACTAATTGGAGAGACCCAGTACTTC. Protein product: CSARAPGLIGETQYF.

This clonotype occurred a few times. The chain carries TRBV5-1 and TRBJ2-3; D may be TRBD1 (6 bases). V lost 3 bases, J lost 2 bases, and 13 bases lay in between. Germline loops: CDR1 SGHRS, CDR2 YFSETQ. The CDR3 has 15 amino acids. Here the CDR3 reads CASSSTGLVTDTQYF. The CDR3 DNA sequence: TGCGCCAGCAGCTCCACAGGGCTGGTCACAGATACGCAGTATTTT.

The genes are TRBV12-3 or TRBV12-4 and TRBJ1-5; tentatively, D is TRBD1 (5 bases). V was trimmed by 6 bases and J by 6 bases, leaving 15 bases between them. The CDR3 loop spans 14 amino acids. The CDR3 DNA sequence: TGTGCCAGCAGCCCAATGGGGCCGGTTCAGCCCCAGCATTTT. Protein product: CASSPMGPVQPQHF.

This clonotype was found a few times. The CDR3 DNA follows: TGTGCCATCGGGACAGGGGGTTCCTCCTCCTACGAGCAGTACTTC. This sequence encodes CAIGTGGSSSYEQYF. The chain couples TRBV7-9 to TRBJ2-7; 11 nucleotides match TRBD1. CDR3 size: 15 residues. The V gene's germline CDR1 is SEHNR and CDR2 FQNEAQ (reference sequence). The trim removed 10 bases at V and 0 bases at J, leaving 8 bases unmatched.

In this sample, this clonotype turned up a few times. Just one base apart from a much larger clone, this may be a read error. The chain combines TRBV9 with TRBJ1-2; tentatively, D is TRBD1 (6 bases). The germline gives CDR1 SGDLS, CDR2 YYNGEE. The CDR3 extends over 15 amino acids. V shed 10 bases and J shed 8 bases, with 27 bases lying between them. The CDR3 reads CACTPATGGQVGYTF. The CDR3 DNA reads TGTGCCTGCACCCCAGCGACCGGGGGGCAAGTGGGCTACACCTTC.

This clonotype has more than one count but fewer than ten. This rearrangement joins TRBV28 to TRBJ1-2; a possible D gene is TRBD1 (5 bases). There are 10 residues in the CDR3. Germline assignment: CDR1 MDHEN and CDR2 SYDVKM. V gave up 10 bases and J gave up 11 bases, with 14 bases separating them. The CDR3, as DNA: TGTGCCACCTCTTTAAGGGGATACACCTTC. It encodes CATSLRGYTF.

The J gene is TRBJ2-2, the V gene TRBV2; D ambiguous. Germline V lookup: CDR1 SNHLY, CDR2 FYNNEI. Trimming pared 3 bases from V and 4 bases from J, leaving 12 bases between. This CDR3 has 15 amino acids. For the CDR3, the DNA is TGTGCCAGCAGTGACCGACAAATCTCCACCGGGGAGCTGTTTTTT. It yields the protein CASSDRQISTGELFF.

About this clonotype itself: At one end the junction does not follow the germline gene, possibly because of a read error. This chain links TRBV29-1 with TRBJ2-3; D is uncertain. The CDR3 is 16 residues long. In germline, CDR1 is SQVTM, CDR2 ANQGSEA. CDR3 DNA sequence: TGCGGCGTGGCTCCTACGGGCCCCCGGGCAACAGATACGCAGTATTTT. Amino acids: CGVAPTGPRATDTQYF.

J is TRBJ2-5 and V is TRBV10-3; D unclear. The last part of the DNA fits TRBJ2-7 better; the J call may be wrong. The germline V gene encodes CDR1 ENHRY and CDR2 SYGVKD. The CDR3 consists of 13 residues. The CDR3 DNA follows: TGTGCCATCAGAGATGGCGCTGACCACGAGCAGTACTTC. Protein: CAIRDGADHEQYF.

This clonotype appeared a few times. The chain uses TRBV2 and TRBJ2-5, with TRBD1 matching over 8 bases. Germline V gene sequence: CDR1 SNHLY, CDR2 FYNNEI. The CDR3 sequence is 13 residues long. V dropped 8 bases and J dropped 5; count of bases not matched to a gene: 7. The CDR3 region has the DNA TGTGCCAGCCGGGACAGGAATGGGGAGACCCAGTACTTC. Translation: CASRDRNGETQYF.

The V call is TRBV24-1, the J call TRBJ2-1; D assignment may be TRBD1 or TRBD2 (5 bases each). CDR3 length: 13 amino acids. CDR1 and CDR2 (germline): KGHDR, SFDVKD. The V gene lost 4 bases and the J gene lost 4 bases, with 7 bases spanning the gap. CDR3 sequence (DNA): TGTGCCACCAGTGAGAGGGGTTACAATGAGCAGTTCTTC. Translation gives CATSERGYNEQFF.

About this clonotype: At one end, the junction sequence differs from germline, possibly due to a read error. The genes are TRBV7-2 and TRBJ2-3; tentatively, D is TRBD2 (5 bases). The CDR3 covers 13 residues. CDR1 and CDR2 (germline): SGHTA, FQGNSA. CDR3 coding DNA: TGTGCCAACAGCTTTGGACCGGGGGATACGCAGTATTTT. It specifies CANSFGPGDTQYF.

The gene calls are TRBV11-2 and TRBJ2-5, with a possible D match to TRBD2 (5 bases). Trimming took 1 base from V and 11 from J, leaving 20 bases between them. The CDR3 has 15 amino acids. Germline V gene data show CDR1 as SGHAT and CDR2 as FQNNGV. In nucleotides, the CDR3 is TGTGCCAGCAGCTTAGGAACGGGGATGTACTACAAGCAGTACTTC. It yields the protein CASSLGTGMYYKQYF.

The chain couples TRBV4-2 to TRBJ2-3; 9 bases fit TRBD2. CDR3 length equals 16 residues. Trimming took 1 base from V and 4 from J; bases not matched to a gene: 6. Germline CDR1 is LGHNA and CDR2 is YNFKEQ. The CDR3: CASSQGPSGAADTQYF. CDR3 coding DNA: TGTGCCAGCAGCCAAGGGCCTAGCGGGGCCGCAGATACGCAGTATTTT.

This clonotype has more than one count but fewer than ten. The chain links TRBV7-7 to TRBJ2-5; D is undetermined. This CDR3 is 14 amino acids long. The germline V gene has CDR1 SSHAT and CDR2 FNYEAQ (reference sequence). Trimming shortened V by 2 bases and J by 1 base, and 8 bases separated the two germline ends. The CDR3 loop reads CASSLRLSQETQYF. DNA of the CDR3: TGTGCCAGCAGCTTAAGACTTTCCCAAGAGACCCAGTACTTC.

The rearrangement links TRBV9 to TRBJ1-1; 7 positions match TRBD1. Trimming cost V 0 bases and J 0 bases; bases outside gene matches: 8. Germline V CDR1 and CDR2: SGDLS, YYNGEE. The CDR3 has 17 amino acids. This CDR3 is CASSVERAGGVNTEAFF. The CDR3 DNA reads TGTGCCAGCAGCGTAGAGCGGGCAGGGGGGGTGAACACTGAAGCTTTCTTT.

This clonotype has just one count. The CDR3 DNA follows: TGTGCCAGCAATCTGAGGGGCGGGGCCCCCTCGGAAGAGACCCAGTACTTC. This sequence encodes CASNLRGGAPSEETQYF. The chain is built from TRBV7-2 and TRBJ2-7, with a possible D match to TRBD2 (6 bases). The J call may not be correct, given that the DNA end is closer to TRBJ2-5. CDR1 is SGHTA, CDR2 FQGNSA, per germline. CDR3 length: 17 residues.

This chain uses TRBV2 with TRBJ2-7; D may be TRBD2 (5 bases). The V gene lost 0 bases and the J gene lost 7 bases, with 16 bases spanning the gap. In germline, CDR1 is SNHLY, CDR2 FYNNEI. The CDR3 runs 15 residues. In DNA form, the CDR3 reads TGTGCCAGCAGTGAAGCGCCCCGAGGTGCGGGTGAGCAGTACTTC. Protein sequence: CASSEAPRGAGEQYF.

The chain couples TRBV7-3 to TRBJ2-3; D may match TRBD1 or TRBD2 (5 bases each). The CDR3 is made up of 17 amino acids. Germline V lookup: CDR1 SGHTA, CDR2 FQGTGA. Trimming took 5 bases from V and 0 from J, leaving 18 bases between them. CDR3 protein: CASSKRGSDASTDTQYF. CDR3 sequence (DNA): TGTGCCAGCAGCAAGAGGGGATCGGATGCTAGCACAGATACGCAGTATTTT. The variable domain in full, with the rest retrieved from reference TRBV7-3 and TRBJ2-3, is GAGVSQTPSNKVTEKGKYVELRCDPISGHTALYWYRQSLGQGPEFLIYFQGTGAADDSGLPNDRFFAVRPEGSVSTLKIQRTERGDSAVYLCASSKRGSDASTDTQYFGPGTRLTVL.

This clonotype occurred a few times. V gene TRBV28 combines with J gene TRBJ2-1; 8 bases fit TRBD2. The CDR3 runs 19 residues. Per the germline V gene, CDR1 is MDHEN and CDR2 is SYDVKM. V lost 6 bases, J lost 4 bases, and 20 bases stayed unmatched. CDR3: CASRNPRGGSRLRYNEQFF. DNA for the CDR3: TGTGCCAGCAGGAACCCGCGCGGGGGGTCCCGTTTAAGGTACAATGAGCAGTTCTTC.

A few counts support this clonotype. The chain joins TRBV6-9 to TRBJ2-5, with a tentative D call TRBD1 (5 bases). This CDR3 is built from 14 residues. Trimming removed 6 bases at V and 3 bases at J, with 14 bases between. CDR1 is MNHGY, CDR2 SVAAGI, per germline. The CDR3 sequence is CASSRQRLKETQYF. The CDR3 nucleotides are TGTGCCAGCAGCCGACAGAGATTAAAAGAGACCCAGTACTTC.

This clonotype was recorded many times. This chain uses TRBV12-3 or TRBV12-4 with TRBJ1-6; unclear D gene. The CDR3 length is 12 residues. V dropped 2 bases and J dropped 5 bases, with 1 base sitting between them. The CDR3 region has the DNA TGTGCCAGCAGTTTAAATAATTCACCCCTCCACTTT. Translation gives CASSLNNSPLHF.

The chain couples TRBV2 to TRBJ1-1; TRBD1 aligns across 9 bases. The length of the CDR3 is 15 residues. With 3 bases clipped from V and 5 bases from J, the junction kept 7 bases outside the gene matches. Germline V gene sequence: CDR1 SNHLY, CDR2 FYNNEI. For the CDR3, the DNA is TGTGCCAGCAGTGAGAGAAGGGACAGGGTAACTGAAGCTTTCTTT. It is translated as CASSERRDRVTEAFF.

This chain links TRBV7-2 with TRBJ2-5, with 9 bases identical to TRBD1. The J call may not be correct, given that the DNA end is closer to TRBJ2-7. The CDR3 is 15 amino acids. Looked up from germline, CDR1 is SGHTA and CDR2 is FQGNSA. The DNA for the CDR3 is TGTGCCAGCAGCTTAGCTACAGGGGGCTATGCCGAGCAGTACTTC. It translates to CASSLATGGYAEQYF.

This chain connects TRBV5-8 to TRBJ2-3; tentatively, D is TRBD2 (6 bases). Germline CDR1 is SGHTS and CDR2 is YDEGEE. The CDR3 sequence is 15 residues long. V gave up 3 bases and J gave up 5 bases, with 16 bases separating them. Here the CDR3 reads CASSSRDWGGDTQYF. CDR3 sequence (DNA): TGTGCCAGCAGCTCCCGGGACTGGGGAGGAGATACGCAGTATTTT.

The V and J genes are TRBV7-2 and TRBJ1-5; D gene ambiguous. From germline, CDR1 is SGHTA and CDR2 FQGNSA. V lost 2 bases, J lost 6 bases, and 11 bases lay in between. The CDR3 loop spans 14 amino acids. The CDR3 nucleotides are TGTGCCAGCAGCTTAATAGGGCTGGGTCAGCCCCAGCATTTT. Translated, it gives CASSLIGLGQPQHF.